These 23 T cell receptor beta chains were sequenced from one sample in a study of T cells in tuberculosis. Some clones are missing from TCRdb's copy, which holds only in-frame ones; the method was immunoSEQ multiplex PCR. The table lists some 31,000 clones, about nine tenths of them singletons, with about 2.2% in the top ten. The sequencing sample was made of PBMCs. These TCRs come from a donor aged 10-29 years with latent tuberculosis or without tuberculosis infection.

The V gene is TRBV28, the J gene TRBJ1-2, with TRBD1 identical over 8 bases. The length of the CDR3 is 14 residues. Looked up from germline, CDR1 is MDHEN and CDR2 is SYDVKM. V was clipped by 5 bases and J by 6 bases; unmatched bases: 8. CDR3 DNA: TGTGCCAGCAGTGCCGGACAGGGCATGGATGGCTACACCTTC. Translated: CASSAGQGMDGYTF.

The chain combines TRBV4-3 with TRBJ1-2, with no clear D. The CDR3 has 12 residues. V was shortened by 1 base and J by 4 bases, with 4 bases between the two germline ends. The V gene's germline CDR1 is LGHNA and CDR2 YSLEER. The CDR3 protein is CASSQAGYGYTF. DNA of the CDR3: TGCGCCAGCAGCCAAGCGGGCTATGGCTACACCTTC.

V gene TRBV28 combines with J gene TRBJ1-1; the match to TRBD1 covers 8 bases. Germline V gene data show CDR1 as MDHEN and CDR2 as SYDVKM. The length of the CDR3 is 14 residues. J was trimmed by 6 bases and V by 2 bases; bases with no gene match: 5. The CDR3 region is CASSLDQGAAEAFF. Written as DNA, the CDR3 is TGTGCCAGCAGTTTAGACCAGGGGGCCGCTGAAGCTTTCTTT.

V and J are TRBV7-8 and TRBJ1-2, with 10 positions matching TRBD1. V was clipped by 5 bases and J by 4 bases; unmatched bases: 10. The CDR3 covers 16 residues. CDR1 and CDR2 from the germline V gene are SGHVS and FQNEAQ. The CDR3 loop reads CASSQTGGEALYGYTF. The DNA for the CDR3 is TGTGCCAGCAGCCAGACAGGGGGCGAAGCCCTCTATGGCTACACCTTC.

The rearrangement joins TRBV7-6 to TRBJ2-5; 7 bases line up with TRBD1. V dropped 6 bases and J dropped 4; count of bases not matched to a gene: 5. This CDR3 comprises 13 residues. CDR1 and CDR2 from the germline V gene are SGHVS and FNYEAQ. CDR3 DNA sequence: TGTGCCAGCAGACAGACAGGGTTAGAGACCCAGTACTTC. This encodes CASRQTGLETQYF.

The chain employs TRBV5-4 and TRBJ1-5; no clear D. Germline-derived CDR1 and CDR2 are SGHNT and YYREEE (reference sequence). The CDR3 consists of 12 residues. V dropped 2 bases and J dropped 6 bases, with 6 bases sitting between them. The CDR3 protein is CASSFPGQPQHF. The CDR3 DNA reads as TGTGCCAGCAGCTTCCCGGGTCAGCCCCAGCATTTT.

This chain connects TRBV2 to TRBJ1-2; no clear D gene. CDR1 is SNHLY, CDR2 FYNNEI, per germline. The CDR3 is 11 residues long. V was pared by 10 bases and J by 6 bases, with 12 bases between. CDR3 sequence reads: CAIPQLDGYTF. CDR3 in DNA: TGTGCCATCCCCCAACTAGATGGCTACACCTTC.

This sequence joins TRBV21-1 and TRBJ1-4; TRBD1 reflects the table's D call only, with no check against the DNA. TRBV21-1 represents a pseudogene. This CDR3 is built from 15 residues. Here the CDR3 DNA reads TGTGCCAGCATCCTTACAGGGACCAGGGGTGAAAAACTGTTTTTT. It is translated as CASILTGTRGEKLFF.

V is TRBV4-1 and J is TRBJ2-7, with 8 bases matching TRBD1. CDR1 MGHRA and CDR2 YSYEKL come from the germline V gene. The CDR3 totals 15 residues. V lost 0 bases, J lost 1 base, and 2 bases stayed unmatched. For the CDR3, the DNA is TGCGCCAGCAGCCAAGACGACAGGGGTTCCTACGAGCAGTACTTC. Amino acid sequence: CASSQDDRGSYEQYF.

The genes are TRBV4-3 and TRBJ1-6; D is uncertain. CDR3 length: 14 amino acids. CDR1 and CDR2 from the germline V gene are LGHNA and YSLEER. Trimming stripped 1 base from V and 10 bases from J, with 11 bases between. The CDR3 DNA reads TGCGCCAGCAGCCAAGCCCGGGTCCAATCACCCCTCCACTTT. Amino acid sequence: CASSQARVQSPLHF.

The chain recombines TRBV5-6 with TRBJ1-3; D gene ambiguous. The V gene lost 4 bases and the J gene lost 7 bases, with 18 bases spanning the gap. The CDR3 is made up of 15 amino acids. Germline V lookup: CDR1 SGHDT, CDR2 YYEEEE. This CDR3 reads CASSLRRVRGNTIYF. The CDR3 nucleotides are TGTGCCAGCAGCCTTAGGAGAGTTCGAGGGAACACCATATATTTT. Full variable domain (rest looked up from reference TRBV5-6 and TRBJ1-3): DAGVTQSPTHLIKTRGQQVTLRCSPKSGHDTVSWYQQALGQGPQFIFQYYEEEERQRGNFPDRFSGHQFPNYSSELNVNALLLGDSALYLCASSLRRVRGNTIYFGEGSWLTVV.

The rearrangement joins TRBV27 to TRBJ2-3, with 13 bases identical to TRBD2. The CDR3 has 15 residues. The germline V gene has CDR1 MNHEY and CDR2 SMNVEV (reference sequence). V was clipped by 7 bases and J by 6 bases; unmatched bases: 7. The CDR3 region is CASTRTSGGSDTQYF. The CDR3 DNA reads as TGTGCCAGCACTAGGACTAGCGGGGGAAGTGATACGCAGTATTTT.

The genes are TRBV10-1 and TRBJ2-3; D is uncertain. The CDR3 has 13 amino acids. CDR1 is WNHNN, CDR2 SYGVQD, per germline (reference sequence). The V and J ends lost 4 bases and 5 bases respectively, with 10 bases between them. CDR3: CASSVGYLDTQYF. CDR3 coding DNA: TGCGCCAGCAGTGTGGGCTACCTAGATACGCAGTATTTT.

CDR3 loop: CASSLGALSNQPQHF. The CDR3 DNA reads TGTGCCAGCAGTTTAGGGGCCCTAAGCAATCAGCCCCAGCATTTT. The rearrangement uses TRBV27 and TRBJ1-5; tentatively, D is TRBD1 (5 bases). Trimming left V 2 bases short and J 1 base short, with 9 bases between. Per the germline V gene, CDR1 is MNHEY and CDR2 is SMNVEV (reference sequence). The CDR3 runs to 15 residues.

The chain carries TRBV4-3 and TRBJ1-1, with D uncertain. This CDR3 comprises 14 residues. Looked up from germline, CDR1 is LGHNA and CDR2 is YSLEER. V was cut by 5 bases and J by 1 base, with 11 bases left in between. The DNA for the CDR3 is TGCGCCAGCAGCGCGTCTGTTTGGAACACTGAAGCTTTCTTT. Translated, it gives CASSASVWNTEAFF.

This chain connects TRBV10-1 to TRBJ2-1; D is possibly TRBD1 (5 bases). This CDR3 is 15 amino acids long. CDR1 and CDR2 (germline): WNHNN, SYGVQD (reference sequence). V gave up 2 bases and J gave up 7 bases, with 15 bases separating them. The CDR3 sequence is CASSEVRGGVNEQFF. As DNA, the CDR3 is TGCGCCAGCAGTGAGGTAAGGGGCGGTGTGAATGAGCAGTTCTTC.

This chain joins TRBV7-2 and TRBJ1-2; 7 nucleotides match TRBD1. This CDR3 comprises 15 residues. V dropped 1 base and J dropped 5; count of bases not matched to a gene: 7. CDR1 and CDR2 (germline): SGHTA, FQGNSA. CDR3 bases: TGTGCCAGCAGCTTAGGAACAGGGGTCCGGTATGGCTACACCTTC. Translation gives CASSLGTGVRYGYTF.

This sequence joins TRBV5-5 and TRBJ1-6; D call uncertain. The CDR3 contains 16 residues. CDR1 is SGHKS, CDR2 YYEKEE, per germline (reference sequence). Trimming cost V 4 bases and J 6 bases, with 17 bases left between them. This chain's CDR3 is CASSKPGSRVNSPLHF. The CDR3 DNA reads as TGTGCCAGCAGCAAACCCGGGAGTCGTGTTAATTCACCCCTCCACTTT.

This chain uses TRBV28 with TRBJ2-7; perhaps TRBD1 as D (6 bases). The CDR3 sequence is 13 residues long. CDR1 is MDHEN, CDR2 SYDVKM, per germline. V dropped 3 bases and J dropped 7 bases, with 13 bases sitting between them. The CDR3 region is CASSFGGGGEQYF. CDR3 sequence (DNA): TGTGCCAGCAGTTTCGGTGGGGGCGGGGAGCAGTACTTC. The complete variable domain, with remaining parts taken from reference TRBV28 and TRBJ2-7, reads DVKVTQSSRYLVKRTGEKVFLECVQDMDHENMFWYRQDPGLGLRLIYFSYDVKMKEKGDIPEGYSVSREKKERFSLILESASTNQTSMYLCASSFGGGGEQYFGPGTRLTVT.

V usage is TRBV5-4 and J usage is TRBJ2-3, with 9 bases lining up with TRBD2. This CDR3 has 14 residues. The V gene end was trimmed by 6 bases and the J gene end by 1 base; junction bases not matched to a gene: 3. CDR1 is SGHNT, CDR2 YYREEE, per germline (reference sequence). The CDR3 loop reads CASNPSGGTDTQYF. CDR3 coding DNA: TGTGCCAGCAACCCTAGCGGGGGCACAGATACGCAGTATTTT.

This chain links TRBV5-1 with TRBJ2-5, with D maybe TRBD2 (7 bases). CDR1 is SGHRS, CDR2 YFSETQ, per germline. This CDR3 region has 14 residues. Trimming removed 4 bases from V and 2 bases from J, with 12 bases in between. The DNA of the CDR3 is TGCGCCAGCAGCGTAGGGGGGGGACAAGAGACCCAGTACTTC. Translating gives CASSVGGGQETQYF. Complete variable domain (other parts from reference TRBV5-1 and TRBJ2-5): KAGVTQTPRYLIKTRGQQVTLSCSPISGHRSVSWYQQTPGQGLQFLFEYFSETQRNKGNFPGRFSGRQFSNSRSEMNVSTLELGDSALYLCASSVGGGQETQYFGPGTRLLVL.

The chain uses TRBV9 and TRBJ2-5; D gene ambiguous. V gave up 0 bases and J gave up 1 base, with 7 bases separating them. Germline CDR1 reads SGDLS; CDR2 reads YYNGEE. The CDR3 has 14 amino acids. CDR3 in DNA: TGTGCCAGCAGCGTAGCCAACAGCCAAGAGACCCAGTACTTC. This translates into CASSVANSQETQYF. The full variable domain, rest sourced from reference TRBV9 and TRBJ2-5, is DSGVTQTPKHLITATGQRVTLRCSPRSGDLSVYWYQQSLDQGLQFLIQYYNGEERAKGNILERFSAQQFPDLHSELNLSSLELGDSALYFCASSVANSQETQYFGPGTRLLVL.

The V gene is TRBV5-1, the J gene TRBJ2-4; 7 nucleotides agree with TRBD1. The ends lost 4 bases at V and 6 bases at J; junction bases unmatched: 7. There are 14 residues in the CDR3. Germline CDR1 is SGHRS and CDR2 is YFSETQ. For the CDR3, the DNA is TGCGCCAGCAGCCGGACAGGTTCGGCAAACATTCAGTACTTC. Protein sequence: CASSRTGSANIQYF.